This T cell receptor (beta chain) was sequenced during a study of naive and memory T cell subsets (dated by TCRdb to about 2017). For the wider study: Sorted naive and memory T cell subsets from peripheral blood were analyzed in the study using a UMI-based, open-source pipeline for TCR alpha and beta sequencing. RNA was DNase-treated and reverse transcribed with TCR constant-region primers, mostly using SuperScript III. The results of the functional CMV T cell responses matched the IgG serology results in every case.

The method behind the library was UMI-ligation and nested PCR. The beta constant-region primer was an equimolar mix of two oligonucleotides covering both TRBC1 and TRBC2. A single-stranded oligonucleotide carrying the SP2 primer and a 12-nucleotide UMI was ligated to the 3' end of the cDNA by T4 RNA ligase 1. Four rounds of PCR were used to amplify ligated cDNA, with nested alpha and beta constant-region primers being used together with the SP2 primer. Incubation of the ligation reaction lasted roughly 20-25 hours at 16 degrees C. PCR2 was typically run as a SYBR Green qPCR and stopped at a predetermined threshold to prevent over-amplification. Agencourt AMPure XP magnetic beads were used for all purifications after the first. Libraries were quantified by Qubit and checked on a TapeStation, with a main peak expected near 650 bp. The pooled libraries were sequenced on an Illumina MiSeq using v2 2x251 paired-end kits, which usually yielded 1-2 million reads per sample. Each sample library was pooled at approximately 4 nM, and roughly 5-8% PhiX was included to improve cluster recognition. The study's own analysis went as follows. FASTQ reads processed by Demultiplexor were assigned V and J genes by Decombinator through tag matching that tolerated a single base-pair mismatch. Collapsinator relied on UMIs to fix sequencing errors as well as frequency errors caused by PCR heterogeneity. CDR3Translator translated TCRs and extracted CDR3s from the conserved cysteine to the FGXG phenylalanine, flagging non-productive sequences. Gini, Shannon entropy and inverse Simpson indices were calculated on repertoires that had been subsampled to equal numbers of UMI-defined TCRs. Within the linear range, a power law was fitted to clonotype abundance distributions using maximum likelihood. On one naive CD8 sample, the pipeline and MIGEC gave similar UMI counts, unique TCR numbers and clonal distributions. One analysis removed from the naive repertoire any naive TCRs that were also found in any memory subset from the same donor. Repertoires were searched for several thousand CMV-associated CDR3 sequences compiled from VDJdb and a published dataset. The public reads were quality trimmed at Q25 with fastp and then assembled into clones with MiXCR by TCRdb, keeping productive beta chains. When rows share a CDR3 protein, they turn into one entry using the most common DNA and genes. The V and J calls follow TCRdb's processing rather than the paper's. This sample has 150,000 or so distinct CDR3 sequences in its table, and 17% of those were observed once. The top ten clones comprise 0.14% of the sample.

The junction shows trimming of 4 bases on V and 6 bases on J, and the gene matches do not reach 8 bases of it. The CDR1 and CDR2 encoded by the germline V gene are LGHNA and YSLEER. From cysteine to phenylalanine, the CDR3 is 15 amino acids long. The entry retains the CDR3 DNA only, 45 bases that are in frame from base 1. This clonotype was counted only a few times. Its antigen remains undetermined. Base quality data are lacking; no much larger clone is found one base away. What the research found in general, with its limitations: No ground truth was available to validate the repertoire findings for the naive and memory subsets. After error correction, over 90% of naive TCR sequences appeared only once, giving much steeper abundance distributions than memory subsets. TCR abundance followed a power law whose exponent differed between naive and memory subsets but was consistent across the three individuals. Gini index rose and Shannon and inverse Simpson diversity fell from naive through CM, EM and EMRA in both CD4 and CD8 cells. A few larger clonotypes were present in naive repertoires, especially CD8 naive repertoires, and these clonotypes were possibly memory cells re-expressing CD45RA. RNA-based TCR counts may be influenced by expression changes linked to T cell activation and differentiation. A clonotype was defined as a single alpha or beta chain sequence rather than as a paired alpha/beta receptor.

From the second PCR step onward, the TCR alpha chain libraries and the TCR beta chain libraries were amplified separately. CMV status of each donor was established by measuring IFNgamma production from CD4+ T cells after fresh PBMCs were stimulated overnight with CMV viral lysate. Using Miltenyi beads, CD4 T cells were first positively selected, and CD8 T cells were then positively selected from the CD4-negative fraction. After staining for CD3, CD4, CD8, CD45RA, CD27 and a live/dead dye, cells were sorted on a BD Aria II into four subsets based on CD45RA and CD27. Blood was obtained from a few healthy volunteers, and the blood from each volunteer was fractionated into CD4 and CD8 T cells and subsequently into four differentiation subsets. Around 120 ml of peripheral blood was collected from each donor, and PBMC were isolated from the blood using Ficoll-Paque PLUS density-gradient centrifugation. Sorted cells were lysed in RLT buffer, after which RNA was extracted using a Qiagen RNeasy kit and stored at -80 degrees C.

The chain couples TRBV4-3 to TRBJ2-2; 7 nucleotides in the junction match TRBD2. The TCR sequence derives from a human donor in good health. The sample comprised naive CD4+ T cells from blood. The label giving this sample's cell subset or site can be read as: naive T cells, CD45RA high CD27+. The base sequence is TGCGCCAGCAGCCCGGGTGGCGGGAGATCCGGGGAGCTGTTTTTT. Protein translation: CASSPGGGRSGELFF.